The present T cell receptor (beta chain) was sequenced within a study of identical twins. A single record per CDR3 protein comes from TCRdb applying MiXCR to the 5' RACE reads. The sample contains roughly 750,000 distinct CDR3 sequences, 21% of which appear only once. General study findings and limits: Researchers caution that invariant MAIT and iNKT cells could partly confound zero-insertion analyses. The study found that models underestimated out-of-frame TCR alpha sharing in monozygotic twins.

CDR3 length equals 13 residues. The V gene lost 6 bases and the J gene lost 4 bases, with 12 bases spanning the gap. Regarding this clonotype: Its cognate antigen is unknown.

These data were likewise used in another study, on T cells expressing NK-cell markers. As that study records: Cells sorted as CD3+CD56+NKG2C+, CD3+CD56+NKG2C- and CD3+CD56-NKG2C+ T cells supplied the TCR beta repertoires.

This TCR derives from a woman under 30 in good health. What was sequenced was PBMCs. The chain has TRBV12-3 or TRBV12-4 and TRBJ1-2; D possibly corresponds to TRBD1 (5 bases). This CDR3 reads CASRTSGGYGYTF. The DNA of the CDR3 is TGTGCCAGCAGAACATCCGGGGGCTATGGCTACACCTTC.